This T cell receptor beta chain emerged from a study of early stage breast cancer tumors. Study-wide context: Of 15 to 20 invasive breast tumors, about a dozen were hormone receptor-positive, HER2-negative. Study-wide findings and caveats: Most shared enriched TCRB sequences were commonly generated ones. Compared with adjacent normal breast tissue, tumors showed 2 to 2.5-fold greater T cell density and higher clonality.

Concerning this clone: The antigen remains unidentified.

Generated by immunoSEQ multiplex PCR, the TCRdb table keeps only in-frame clones and is missing some. The data contain about 69,000 clones, around 80% of them singletons. The CDR3 contains 16 residues. Trimming shortened V by 0 bases and J by 2 bases, and 11 bases separated the two germline ends. CDR1 is SGHRS, CDR2 YFSETQ, per germline. The TCR comes from a person aged 35-50 years with breast cancer. The rearrangement links TRBV5-1 to TRBJ1-4, with D tentatively TRBD1 (5 bases). Sequences were obtained from blood. The CDR3 bases are TGCGCCAGCAGCTTGGCAGGGCGTGCTACTAATGAAAAACTGTTTTTT. Protein sequence: CASSLAGRATNEKLFF.